The clone carrying this T cell receptor beta chain was observed a few times. The antigen is not known. This entry is derived from a study of T-cell memory formation after mild COVID-19. Via MiXCR, TCRdb re-called the 5' RACE reads, giving one row per CDR3 protein. Found here are hundreds of thousands of distinct CDR3 sequences, just under 20% of them singletons; the top ten hold roughly 20%. Findings and caveats of the study: Day 15 to 85 contractors were CD4/CD8 balanced; later expanders leaned CD4+.

The CDR3 is made up of 13 amino acids. Germline CDR1 and CDR2: MNHNS and SASEGT. Trimming cost V 8 bases and J 1 base; bases outside gene matches: 4. The sequenced sample was PBMCs or a T cell subset sorted from them (not recorded which). The source of this sequence is a man between 18 and 35 years old who had mild COVID-19 (a few samples of this study predate the infection). Cell type and time point are not known. The chain has TRBV6-1 and TRBJ2-7, with 8 bases aligning to TRBD1. The CDR3 DNA follows: TGTGCCAGCCGGGACAGGAGTTCCTACGAGCAGTACTTC. As protein: CASRDRSSYEQYF.